Listed below are T cell receptor beta chains from one sample, sequenced in a study of T cell responses to AZD1222 COVID-19 vaccine. Using immunoSEQ multiplex PCR, the repertoire was profiled, and TCRdb retains in-frame clones only, with some absent. Of 70,000 to 95,000 clones listed, around 91% were seen once; the top ten hold less than 3%. The sequencing here drew on peripheral blood, taken 28 days after the second AZD1222 dose. These receptors were taken from an adult who received the AZD1222 COVID-19 vaccine. Both conserved end residues are trimmed from each CDR3.

J: TRBJ1-5
V: TRBV19
CDR3: ASRDRTNQPQH

J: TRBJ1-1
V: TRBV11-3
CDR3: ASSFQENTEAF

J: TRBJ2-2
V: TRBV30
CDR3: AWPRGTGELF

J: TRBJ1-2
V: TRBV29-1
CDR3: SVGQRQGLGGYT

J: TRBJ1-6
V: TRBV9
CDR3: ASSVEWTDSPLH

J: TRBJ2-7
V: TRBV10-2
CDR3: ASSERSTGAGAYEQY

J: TRBJ2-2
V: TRBV21-1
CDR3: ASSKAGLANTGELF

J: TRBJ1-1
V: TRBV6-1
CDR3: ASSLQESEAF

J: TRBJ1-1
V: TRBV23-1
CDR3: ASSQPGTATEAF

J: TRBJ2-7
V: TRBV19
CDR3: ASSIDLQGRGEQY

J: TRBJ1-1
V: TRBV7-9
CDR3: ASSPGQGPNTEAF

J: TRBJ2-1
V: TRBV21-1
CDR3: ASSKDASGRSYNEQF

J: TRBJ2-3
V: TRBV27
CDR3: ASSFLVAGTDTQY

J: TRBJ1-4
V: TRBV5-4
CDR3: ASSLGVNEKLF

J: TRBJ1-6
V: TRBV9
CDR3: ASSVGQGSNLGNSPLH

J: TRBJ1-4
V: TRBV18
CDR3: ASSEDRDGEKLF

J: TRBJ2-5
V: TRBV20-1
CDR3: SAREGETQY

J: TRBJ1-1
V: TRBV6-5
CDR3: ASSYVPGEGTEAF

J: TRBJ2-5
V: TRBV10-2
CDR3: ASSGLEESLQETQY

J: TRBJ2-1
V: TRBV5-4
CDR3: ASSAPGTGEPNEQF

J: TRBJ2-1
V: TRBV30
CDR3: AWTRPGSEQF

J: TRBJ1-1
V: TRBV4-2
CDR3: ASSRSLMNTEAF

J: TRBJ1-6
V: TRBV27
CDR3: ASSRAQGYGSPLH

J: TRBJ1-5
V: TRBV2
CDR3: ASRQGFNGNQPQH

J: TRBJ1-2
V: TRBV30
CDR3: AWSVAGQGFGYT

J: TRBJ2-1
V: TRBV3-1/TRBV3-2
CDR3: ASSQEYLQGRNEQF

J: TRBJ1-4
V: TRBV11-2
CDR3: ASSLGDRVLANEKLF

J: TRBJ1-1
V: TRBV13
CDR3: ASSLEGAETVNTEAF

J: TRBJ1-1
V: TRBV19
CDR3: ASSILDSYNTEAF

J: TRBJ1-4
V: TRBV11-2
CDR3: ASSLPGARGEKLF

J: TRBJ2-3
V: TRBV7-7
CDR3: ASSAGLAGTDTQY

J: TRBJ1-1
V: TRBV5-1
CDR3: ASSLRGQALYMNTEAF

J: TRBJ1-1
V: TRBV6-5
CDR3: ASSYSKGPKNTEAF

J: TRBJ2-2
V: TRBV11-3
CDR3: ASSPGTFNTGELF

J: TRBJ2-5
V: TRBV3-1/TRBV3-2
CDR3: ASSQEEGQRTQY

J: TRBJ2-1
V: TRBV4-2
CDR3: ASSQEGGSYNEQF

J: TRBJ1-5
V: TRBV18
CDR3: ASSPGASNQPQH

J: TRBJ1-2
V: TRBV7-9
CDR3: ASSLGAGQETYGYT

J: TRBJ1-2
V: TRBV12-3/TRBV12-4
CDR3: ASSKGGAYGYT

J: TRBJ2-2
V: TRBV5-1
CDR3: ASMEVSGNTGELF

J: TRBJ2-7
V: TRBV7-7
CDR3: ASSLGQGTGEQY